Listed here is a single TCR beta chain. The data belong to a study of cytomegalovirus exposure and HLA in healthy donors. The CDR3 has 15 residues. Germline CDR1 MNHEY, CDR2 SVGAGI. The germline V and J ends were trimmed by 2 bases and 0 bases, with 10 bases remaining between them. This PCR relied on a set of 60 Vbeta primers and 13 Jbeta primers. Produced via immunoSEQ multiplex PCR; TCRdb's table is partial and in-frame only. Among 60,000 to 70,000 clones listed, roughly 77% were seen once. The sequence derives from a woman aged 30 to 39 in good health and CMV-seronegative. Sample: PBMCs. The rearrangement uses TRBV6-5 and TRBJ1-2; tentative D call: TRBD1 (6 bases). Here the CDR3 reads CASSYTGTANYGYTF. The CDR3 nucleotides read TGTGCCAGCAGTTACACAGGGACCGCTAACTATGGCTACACCTTC.